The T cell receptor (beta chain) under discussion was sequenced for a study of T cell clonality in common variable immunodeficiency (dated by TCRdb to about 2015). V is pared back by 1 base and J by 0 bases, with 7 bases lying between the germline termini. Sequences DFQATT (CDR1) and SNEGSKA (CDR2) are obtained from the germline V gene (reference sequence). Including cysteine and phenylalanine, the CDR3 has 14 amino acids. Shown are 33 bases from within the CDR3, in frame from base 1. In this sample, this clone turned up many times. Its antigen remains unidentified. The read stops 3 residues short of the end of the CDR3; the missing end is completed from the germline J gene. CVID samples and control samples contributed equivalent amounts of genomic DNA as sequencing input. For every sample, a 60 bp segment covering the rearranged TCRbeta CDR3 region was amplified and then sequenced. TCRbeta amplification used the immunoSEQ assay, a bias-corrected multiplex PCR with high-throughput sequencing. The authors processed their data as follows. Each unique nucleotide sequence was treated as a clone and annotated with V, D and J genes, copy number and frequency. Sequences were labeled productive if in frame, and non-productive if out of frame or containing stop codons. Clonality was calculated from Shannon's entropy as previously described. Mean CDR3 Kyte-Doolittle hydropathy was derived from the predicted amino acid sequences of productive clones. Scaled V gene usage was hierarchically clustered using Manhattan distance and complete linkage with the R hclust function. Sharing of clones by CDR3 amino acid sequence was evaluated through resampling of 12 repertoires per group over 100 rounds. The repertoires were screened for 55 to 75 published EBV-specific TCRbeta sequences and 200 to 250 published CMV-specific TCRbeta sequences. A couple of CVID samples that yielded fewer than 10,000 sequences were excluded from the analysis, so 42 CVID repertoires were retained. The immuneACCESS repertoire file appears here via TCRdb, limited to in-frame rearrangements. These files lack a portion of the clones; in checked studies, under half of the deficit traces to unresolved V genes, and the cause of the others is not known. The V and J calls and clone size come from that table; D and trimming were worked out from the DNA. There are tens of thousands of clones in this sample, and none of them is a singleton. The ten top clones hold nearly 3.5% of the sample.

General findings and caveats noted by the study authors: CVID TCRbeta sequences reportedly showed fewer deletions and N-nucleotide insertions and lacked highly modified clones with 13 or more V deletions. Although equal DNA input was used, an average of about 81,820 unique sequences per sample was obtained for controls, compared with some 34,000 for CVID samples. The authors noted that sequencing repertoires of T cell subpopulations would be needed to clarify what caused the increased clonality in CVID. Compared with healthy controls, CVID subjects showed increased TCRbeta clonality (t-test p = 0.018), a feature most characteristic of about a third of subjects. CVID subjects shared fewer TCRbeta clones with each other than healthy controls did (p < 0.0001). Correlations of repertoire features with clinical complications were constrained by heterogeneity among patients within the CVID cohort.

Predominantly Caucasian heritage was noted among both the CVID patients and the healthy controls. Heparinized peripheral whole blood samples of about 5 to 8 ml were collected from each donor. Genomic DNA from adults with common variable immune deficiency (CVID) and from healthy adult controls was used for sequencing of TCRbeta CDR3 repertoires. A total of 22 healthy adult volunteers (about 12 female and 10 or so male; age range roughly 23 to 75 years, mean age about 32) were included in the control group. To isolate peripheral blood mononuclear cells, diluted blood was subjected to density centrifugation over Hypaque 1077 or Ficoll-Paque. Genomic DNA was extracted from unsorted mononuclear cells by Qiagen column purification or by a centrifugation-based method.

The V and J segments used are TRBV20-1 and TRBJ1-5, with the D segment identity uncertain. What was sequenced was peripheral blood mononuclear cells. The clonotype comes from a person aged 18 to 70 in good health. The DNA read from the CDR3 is TGCAGTGCTAGAGTTGCTAGTAGCAATCAGCCC. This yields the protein CSARVASSNQP. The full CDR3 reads CSARVASSNQPQHF.